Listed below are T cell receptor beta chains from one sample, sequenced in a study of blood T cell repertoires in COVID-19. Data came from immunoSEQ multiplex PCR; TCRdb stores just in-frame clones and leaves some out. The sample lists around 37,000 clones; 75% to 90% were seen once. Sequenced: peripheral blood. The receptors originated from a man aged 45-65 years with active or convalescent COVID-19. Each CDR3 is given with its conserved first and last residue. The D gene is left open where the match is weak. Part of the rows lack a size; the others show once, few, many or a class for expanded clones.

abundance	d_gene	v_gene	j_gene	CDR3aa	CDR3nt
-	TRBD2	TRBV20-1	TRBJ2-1	CSASPTSGSSNYNEQFF	TGCAGTGCTAGTCCAACTAGCGGGAGCTCTAACTACAATGAGCAGTTCTTC
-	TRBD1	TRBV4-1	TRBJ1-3	CASSHTDRAGNTIYF	TGCGCCAGCAGCCACACTGACAGGGCTGGAAACACCATATATTTT
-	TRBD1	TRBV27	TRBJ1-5	CASSPTQGVLVSNQPQHF	TGTGCCAGCAGTCCAACACAGGGGGTCTTGGTTAGCAATCAGCCCCAGCATTTT
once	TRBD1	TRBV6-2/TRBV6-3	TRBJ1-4	CASSDRGEKLFF	TGTGCCAGCAGTGACAGGGGGGAAAAACTGTTTTTT
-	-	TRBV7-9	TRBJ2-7	CASSPTRPLRTYEQYF	TGTGCCAGCAGCCCCACCCGTCCCCTACGAACCTACGAGCAGTACTTC
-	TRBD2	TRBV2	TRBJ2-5	CASRLAGETQYF	TGTGCCAGCAGACTAGCGGGAGAGACCCAGTACTTC
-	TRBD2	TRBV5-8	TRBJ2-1	CASSLVAFGGGNEQFF	TGTGCCAGCAGCTTGGTGGCATTTGGGGGGGGCAATGAGCAGTTCTTC
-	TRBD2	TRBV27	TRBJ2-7	CASSRIAGGPWYYEQYF	TGTGCCAGCAGTCGAATAGCGGGAGGGCCGTGGTACTACGAGCAGTACTTC
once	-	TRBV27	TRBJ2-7	CASRSRPSYEQYF	TGTGCCAGCAGGAGCAGGCCCTCCTACGAGCAGTACTTC
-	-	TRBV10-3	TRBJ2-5	CAISTRREETQYF	TGTGCCATCAGTACACGGAGGGAGGAGACCCAGTACTTC
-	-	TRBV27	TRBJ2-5	CASRLNRDSETQYF	TGTGCCAGCCGATTGAACAGGGATTCTGAGACCCAGTACTTC
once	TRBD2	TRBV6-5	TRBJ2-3	CASTAGGLDTQYF	TGTGCCAGCACAGCGGGAGGGCTAGATACGCAGTATTTT
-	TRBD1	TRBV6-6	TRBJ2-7	CASSYGQGIHEQYF	TGTGCCAGCAGTTACGGACAGGGTATCCACGAGCAGTACTTC
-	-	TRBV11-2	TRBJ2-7	CASSLTVLRPQYF	TGTGCCAGCAGCTTAACAGTCCTACGCCCGCAGTACTTC
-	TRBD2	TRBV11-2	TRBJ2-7	CASSLGTSGYEQYF	TGTGCCAGCAGCTTGGGGACTAGCGGCTACGAGCAGTACTTC
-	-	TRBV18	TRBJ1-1	CASSPIRATEAFF	TGTGCCAGCTCACCAATCAGGGCCACTGAAGCTTTCTTT
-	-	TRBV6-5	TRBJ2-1	CASSYGGTFSYNEQFF	TGTGCCAGCAGTTATGGCGGGACTTTCTCCTACAATGAGCAGTTCTTC
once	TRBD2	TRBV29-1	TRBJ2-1	CSVDGVSGSSTYNEQFF	TGCAGCGTTGACGGGGTTAGCGGGAGTTCTACCTACAATGAGCAGTTCTTC
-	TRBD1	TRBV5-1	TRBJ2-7	CASSFRTGEGEQYF	TGCGCCAGCAGCTTTAGGACAGGGGAGGGCGAGCAGTACTTC
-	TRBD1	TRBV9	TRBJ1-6	CASSTSSGTGANSPLHF	TGTGCCAGCAGCACGAGCTCCGGCACAGGGGCTAATTCACCCCTCCACTTT
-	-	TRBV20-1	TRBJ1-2	CSASRGSRGYIF	TGCAGTGCTAGTAGAGGGTCGCGTGGCTACATCTTC
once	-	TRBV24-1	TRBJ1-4	CATVGQRTYATNEKLFF	TGTGCCACGGTCGGACAGAGGACGTATGCAACTAATGAAAAACTGTTTTTT
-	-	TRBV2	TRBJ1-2	CASSEGHGLNYGYTF	TGTGCCAGCAGTGAGGGACACGGACTTAACTATGGCTACACCTTC
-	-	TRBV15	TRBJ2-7	CATSRDRGYEQYF	TGTGCCACCAGCAGAGACAGGGGCTACGAGCAGTACTTC
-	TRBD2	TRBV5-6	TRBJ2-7	CASSLALGRAYEQYF	TGTGCCAGCAGCTTGGCCTTAGGGAGGGCCTACGAGCAGTACTTC
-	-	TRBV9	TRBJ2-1	CASSPWGAGGYNEQFF	TGTGCCAGCAGCCCCTGGGGGGCAGGGGGCTACAATGAGCAGTTCTTC
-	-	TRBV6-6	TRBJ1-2	CASSYPGATNYGYTF	TGTGCCAGCAGTTACCCAGGGGCCACTAACTATGGCTACACCTTC